This T cell receptor beta chain was identified during a study of read filtering for tumor transcriptome and immune sequencing. On the study more broadly: Transcriptome libraries were built from DNase-treated RNA.

At the time of active disease, bone marrow was collected from every patient. Study outcomes and limitations: About 81.9% of IR-seq clonotypes had a single read, yet these held around 3.5% of reads. RNA-seq captured clonotypes less deeply and reliably than IR-seq.

In this sample, this clonotype turned up many times. Antigen: not known. Molecular barcoded adaptors covering alpha/delta and beta/gamma chains were used on around 370 ng RNA. TCRdb independently ran MiXCR on the reads; one entry per CDR3 protein. The sample records about 15,000 distinct CDR3 sequences, about 20% being singletons. The sequenced sample consisted of a population of CD138-negative cells sorted from bone marrow. This receptor was obtained from a donor aged 40 or older with multiple myeloma.

The CDR3 region is CASSLSLASDNEQFF. CDR3 coding DNA: TGTGCCAGCAGTTTATCTCTAGCTTCGGACAATGAGCAGTTCTTC. V gene TRBV27 combines with J gene TRBJ2-1, with D tentatively TRBD2 (5 bases). CDR1 MNHEY and CDR2 SMNVEV come from the germline V gene (reference sequence). Deletions cut 0 bases from V and 5 bases from J, with 11 bases between. The CDR3 spans 15 residues.